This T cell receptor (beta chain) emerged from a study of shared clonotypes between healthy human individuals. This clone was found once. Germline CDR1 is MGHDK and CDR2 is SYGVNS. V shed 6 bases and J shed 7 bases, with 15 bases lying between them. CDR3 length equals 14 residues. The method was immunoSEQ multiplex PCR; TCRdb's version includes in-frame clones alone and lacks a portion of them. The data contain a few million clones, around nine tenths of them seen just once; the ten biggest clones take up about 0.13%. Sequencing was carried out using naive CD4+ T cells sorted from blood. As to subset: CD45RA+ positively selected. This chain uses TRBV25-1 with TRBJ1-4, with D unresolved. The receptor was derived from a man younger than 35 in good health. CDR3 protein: CASRSEGDAEKLFF. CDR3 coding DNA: TGTGCCAGCAGGAGCGAAGGCGACGCTGAAAAACTGTTTTTT. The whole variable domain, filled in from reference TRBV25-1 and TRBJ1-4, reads EADIYQTPRYLVIGTGKKITLECSQTMGHDKMYWYQQDPGMELHLIHYSYGVNSTEKGDLSSESTVSRIRTEHFPLTLESARPSHTSQYLCASRSEGDAEKLFFGSGTQLSVL.